This TCR beta chain was captured by sequencing in a study of beta chain features in type 1 diabetes. General observations from the study: Across all four CD4+ subsets, people with type 1 diabetes showed modestly shorter TCRB CDR3s. VDJ junctions sequenced from type 1 diabetes patients showed fewer insertions and more deletions. For patients, the naive, central memory and Treg TCRB repertoires appeared more alike than for healthy donors.

With respect to this clone: Its antigen remains unidentified.

This CDR3 is built from 14 residues. Per the germline V gene, CDR1 is MDHEN and CDR2 is SYDVKM. The ends lost 6 bases at V and 6 bases at J; junction bases unmatched: 6. Sequenced material consisted of expressed TCRB transcripts (all of the isolated RNA was reverse transcribed). Some clones are missing from TCRdb's copy, which holds only in-frame ones; the method was immunoSEQ multiplex PCR. The sample contains about 650,000 clones, about an eighth of which appear only once. J is TRBJ1-2 and V is TRBV28; 11 nucleotides align to TRBD1. Input material: naive CD4+ T cells from blood. This TCR was recovered from a man aged 30-40 years with type 1 diabetes. This CDR3 is CASSPGQGAHGYTF. The DNA for the CDR3 is TGTGCCAGCAGCCCCGGACAGGGGGCCCATGGCTACACCTTC.